These 15 T cell receptor beta chains originate from one sample sequenced in a study of identical twins. TCRdb passed the 5' RACE reads through MiXCR, listing each CDR3 protein once. Of hundreds of thousands of distinct CDR3 sequences in the sample, less than 25% were seen once. These data were likewise used in another study, on T cells expressing NK-cell markers.

The sample taken for sequencing was PBMCs. The receptors were sampled from a woman aged 18-29 years in good health.

This chain joins TRBV7-9 and TRBJ2-7, with 9 bases that match TRBD2. CDR3 length: 13 amino acids. Germline V lookup: CDR1 SEHNR, CDR2 FQNEAQ (reference sequence). Germline trimming cut 5 bases from V and 12 bases from J; bases unmatched to any gene: 11. The CDR3 nucleotides read TGTGCCAGCAGCGCAGCGATAGCGGGAGTCCTGTACTTC. It encodes CASSAAIAGVLYF.

This clonotype has only a few counts. The chain joins TRBV7-2 to TRBJ2-1, with 9 bases aligning to TRBD2. The germline gives CDR1 SGHTA, CDR2 FQGNSA. The trim removed 5 bases at V and 6 bases at J, leaving 2 bases unmatched. CDR3 size: 13 residues. In DNA, the CDR3 is TGTGCCAGCAGCGGCGGGAGGGCCAATGAGCAGTTCTTC. It translates to CASSGGRANEQFF.

The chain carries TRBV12-3 or TRBV12-4 and TRBJ2-1, with D unclear. The ends were cut back, 2 bases at V and 8 bases at J, with 7 bases in the middle. This CDR3 contains 12 residues. As DNA, the CDR3 is TGTGCCAGCAGTTTATTGGGGTATGAGCAGTTCTTC. Translating it yields CASSLLGYEQFF.

Many counts were recorded for this clonotype. The V and J genes are TRBV29-1 and TRBJ2-1, with 10 bases that match TRBD1. Unmatched junction bases numbered 7, after V lost 6 bases and J lost 8 bases. CDR1 and CDR2 (germline): SQVTM, ANQGSEA. This CDR3 spans 13 amino acids. The CDR3 loop reads CSVATGGLDEQFF. The CDR3 DNA sequence: TGCAGCGTGGCGACAGGGGGCTTGGATGAGCAGTTCTTC.

The J gene is TRBJ2-7, the V gene TRBV6-1; D not resolved. The germline gives CDR1 MNHNS, CDR2 SASEGT. Trimming took off 0 bases at V and 4 bases at J, with 13 bases between the two ends. This CDR3 comprises 15 residues. CDR3 sequence (DNA): TGTGCCAGCAGTGAAGCCTTGGGATACCCTTACGAGCAGTACTTC. It codes for CASSEALGYPYEQYF.

This clonotype was seen a handful of times. J is TRBJ2-7 and V is TRBV5-5; 8 positions agree with TRBD2. This CDR3 has 15 amino acids. V was pared by 7 bases and J by 6 bases, with 15 bases of the junction left unmatched. Germline V gene lookup returns CDR1 SGHKS and CDR2 YYEKEE (reference sequence). This CDR3 is CASRNPGTRSAEQYF. In DNA form, the CDR3 reads TGTGCCAGCCGAAACCCCGGGACTAGGTCTGCCGAGCAGTACTTC.

This clonotype came up a few times. V is TRBV20-1 and J is TRBJ2-7, with 9 bases identical to TRBD2. Trimming removed 6 bases from V and 4 bases from J; junction bases left unmatched: 7. Germline V gene data show CDR1 as DFQATT and CDR2 as SNEGSKA (reference sequence). The CDR3 length is 13 residues. The CDR3 DNA reads TGCAGTGCCCGTACGCTAGCGGGATACGAGCAGTACTTC. Amino acid sequence: CSARTLAGYEQYF.

The V and J genes are TRBV6-1 and TRBJ2-7; 8 bases agree with TRBD1. Trimming took 6 bases from V and 2 from J; bases not matched to a gene: 6. CDR1 is MNHNS and CDR2 is SASEGT in the germline V gene. The CDR3 contains 14 residues. The CDR3 bases are TGTGCCAGCAGCCCGACAGGGGAAGCCTACGAGCAGTACTTC. As protein: CASSPTGEAYEQYF.

This sequence joins TRBV6-1 and TRBJ1-1; tentatively, D is TRBD1 (5 bases). CDR1 is MNHNS and CDR2 is SASEGT in the germline V gene. The length of the CDR3 is 15 residues. Trimming left V 6 bases short and J 6 bases short, with 20 bases between. The CDR3 spells CASRRRKGGVAEAFF. The CDR3 DNA sequence: TGTGCCAGCAGACGCCGCAAGGGAGGGGTCGCTGAAGCTTTCTTT.

This clonotype was seen a handful of times. This chain connects TRBV7-2 to TRBJ2-7, with D tentatively TRBD2 (6 bases). The CDR3 covers 17 residues. Germline-derived CDR1 and CDR2 are SGHTA and FQGNSA. Trimming pared 1 base from V and 2 bases from J, leaving 18 bases between. The DNA of the CDR3 is TGTGCCAGCAGCTTAGGCCCCAGGTCTAGCGTAGCCTACGAGCAGTACTTC. It encodes CASSLGPRSSVAYEQYF.

This clonotype showed up just a few times. The V call is TRBV12-3 or TRBV12-4, the J call TRBJ2-7; a weak D match, TRBD2 (5 bases). This CDR3 is 17 amino acids long. Trimming left V 5 bases short and J 5 bases short, with 25 bases between. For the CDR3, the DNA is TGTGCCAGCAGTAGTTTAGGTGGAGGCTCGAATTTAAACGAGCAGTACTTC. Encoded protein: CASSSLGGGSNLNEQYF.

The genes are TRBV11-1 and TRBJ2-1, with 11 bases lining up with TRBD2. Germline V gene sequence: CDR1 SGHAT, CDR2 FQDESV (reference sequence). V trimming: 0 bases; J trimming: 4 bases; junction bases outside the gene matches: 8. This CDR3 comprises 18 residues. CDR3 protein: CASSLARIAGGRYNEQFF. The CDR3 bases are TGTGCCAGCAGCTTAGCTAGAATAGCGGGAGGGAGGTACAATGAGCAGTTCTTC. The variable domain in full, completed from reference TRBV11-1 and TRBJ2-1, reads EAEVAQSPRYKITEKSQAVAFWCDPISGHATLYWYRQILGQGPELLVQFQDESVVDDSQLPKDRFSAERLKGVDSTLKIQPAELGDSAMYLCASSLARIAGGRYNEQFFGPGTRLTVL.

The rearrangement links TRBV6-5 to TRBJ2-5; D gene uncertain. V was trimmed by 1 base and J by 4 bases, leaving 7 bases between them. The V gene's germline CDR1 is MNHEY and CDR2 SVGAGI. The CDR3 extends over 13 amino acids. The CDR3 protein is CASSYFVGETQYF. As DNA, the CDR3 is TGTGCCAGCAGTTACTTTGTGGGAGAGACCCAGTACTTC.

This clonotype showed up many times. The rearrangement uses TRBV9 and TRBJ2-1; 7 nucleotides line up with TRBD2. Germline V gene data show CDR1 as SGDLS and CDR2 as YYNGEE. V lost 4 bases and J lost 3; bases outside the gene matches: 1. The CDR3 sequence is 13 residues long. In nucleotides, the CDR3 is TGTGCCAGCAGCCGGGACTACTACAATGAGCAGTTCTTC. This gives the protein CASSRDYYNEQFF.

In its sample, this clonotype was seen a few times. V and J are TRBV3-1 and TRBJ2-1; the match to TRBD1 covers 9 bases. V shed 4 bases and J 9 bases; nucleotides not matched to a gene: 19. Germline-derived CDR1 and CDR2 are LGHDT and YNNKEL (reference sequence). This CDR3 is built from 18 residues. The CDR3 reads CASSLAPGTGRSDSEQFF. The CDR3 nucleotides read TGTGCCAGCAGCCTGGCGCCCGGGACAGGGCGCTCGGATTCTGAGCAGTTCTTC.